This TCR beta chain was captured by sequencing in a study of cytotoxic CD8 clonotypes in ibrutinib-treated CLL. Study-wide context: Included were about a dozen relapsed/refractory and about 14 treatment-naive patients, of whom roughly 17 were IGHV unmutated. Study-level points and caveats: Private clonotypes, not public ones, expanded at ibrutinib response.

About 2 micrograms of genomic DNA (from cryopreserved PBMCs) were used for TCR beta libraries. Regarding this clone: The antigen remains undetermined.

Germline CDR1 SGHNT, CDR2 YYREEE (reference sequence). The CDR3 is 19 amino acids. V was pared by 0 bases and J by 2 bases, with 16 bases of the junction left unmatched. Targeted sequencing depth ranged from 1 in 200,000 to 1 in 1 million T cells. Sequencing used immunoSEQ multiplex PCR; TCRdb keeps in-frame clones, though not all of them. Of about 160,000 clones in the sample, more than 75% were seen once. This clonotype was obtained from a human donor with chronic lymphocytic leukemia. The sample in question was PBMCs, obtained after 12 months of ibrutinib treatment. The gene calls are TRBV5-4 and TRBJ2-5; 7 bases fit TRBD2. CDR3 loop: CASSLVEERERGGQETQYF. For the CDR3, the DNA is TGTGCCAGCAGCTTGGTAGAGGAAAGGGAGCGGGGAGGGCAAGAGACCCAGTACTTC.